These T cell receptor beta chains were read from a single sample in a study of OX40 agonist ivuxolimab in advanced cancers. Using immunoSEQ multiplex PCR, the repertoire was profiled, and TCRdb retains in-frame clones only, with some absent. Among 100,000 to 120,000 clones listed, roughly 90% were seen once. Sequencing was performed on CD4+ or CD8+ T cells sorted from blood, taken in a trial of the OX40 agonist ivuxolimab. These receptors originate from an adult with an advanced solid tumor such as melanoma, head and neck, liver or kidney cancer. CDR3s include the opening cysteine and the closing phenylalanine or tryptophan. The D gene is left open where the match is weak. Size values are once, few and many counts, or a class for expanded clones, and some rows have none.

J gene	V gene	D gene	clone size	CDR3 DNA	CDR3 protein
TRBJ2-5	TRBV4-3	-	-	TGCGCCAGCAGCCAAGGTACACAGGGAAGAGAGACCCAGTACTTC	CASSQGTQGRETQYF
TRBJ2-7	TRBV6-1	TRBD1	-	TGTGCCAGCAGTGAAGCTGGGACAGTATTAAGGTACGAGCAGTACTTC	CASSEAGTVLRYEQYF
TRBJ1-4	TRBV4-3	-	-	TGCGCCAGCAGCTGGGGGCTTCGTGAAAAACTGTTTTTT	CASSWGLREKLFF
TRBJ1-2	TRBV7-8	-	-	TGTGCCAGCAGTACGGACCTTAGATATGGCTACACCTTC	CASSTDLRYGYTF
TRBJ2-7	TRBV5-4	-	-	TGTGCCAGCAGCTTGGACCAGGGGGGGATCTACGAGCAGTACTTC	CASSLDQGGIYEQYF
TRBJ1-5	TRBV2	-	-	TGTGCCAGCAGTGAAATGAGCGGGGGAAGACAGCCCCAGCATTTT	CASSEMSGGRQPQHF
TRBJ1-6	TRBV5-1	-	-	TGCGCCAGCAGCTTGGACCCTCAGGGTGGAAATTCACCCCTCCACTTT	CASSLDPQGGNSPLHF
TRBJ1-1	TRBV5-1	-	once	TGCGCCAGCCAACAGGGACATATGAACACTGAAGCTTTCTTT	CASQQGHMNTEAFF
TRBJ2-1	TRBV7-9	-	-	TGTGCCAGCAGCTTACTGCTGAGCAGCTCCTACAATGAGCAGTTCTTC	CASSLLLSSSYNEQFF
TRBJ2-2	TRBV4-3	TRBD2	-	TGCGCCAGCAGCCAAGATTTAGGCGGGGGGGCCCTGACCGGGGAGCTGTTTTTT	CASSQDLGGGALTGELFF
TRBJ1-1	TRBV7-2	-	once	TGTGCCAGCAGCTTACATGCCAGGGAAGCTTTCTTT	CASSLHAREAFF
TRBJ1-2	TRBV4-2	TRBD1	-	TGTGCCAGCAGCCCGTCCGGGGACAGGGCTGATTATGGCTACACCTTC	CASSPSGDRADYGYTF
TRBJ2-5	TRBV9	-	-	TGTGCCAGCAGCGTAGACCAAGAGACCCAGTACTTC	CASSVDQETQYF
TRBJ1-1	TRBV11-3	-	-	TGTGCCAGCAGCTTAGGAGGGGATGACACTGAAGCTTTCTTT	CASSLGGDDTEAFF
TRBJ1-1	TRBV9	-	-	TGTGCCAGGGCCCGTTCCGGGACCCCCGACCCCACTGAAGCTTTCTTT	CARARSGTPDPTEAFF
TRBJ1-2	TRBV20-1	-	few	TGCAGTGCTATCAATGGCTACACCTTC	CSAINGYTF
TRBJ1-1	TRBV5-5	-	-	TGTGCCAGCAGCCCCTTTACAGGGAACACTGAAGCTTTCTTT	CASSPFTGNTEAFF
TRBJ1-1	TRBV7-9	TRBD1	once	TGTGCCAGCAGCTTAGACCCTGACAGGGGGAACACTGAAGCTTTCTTT	CASSLDPDRGNTEAFF
TRBJ2-7	TRBV6-1	-	-	TGTGCCAGCAGTGAGGGATTGGGGGGCGAGCAGTACTTC	CASSEGLGGEQYF
TRBJ2-3	TRBV15	-	-	TGTGCCACCAGCAGACCCCCGGGAGACACAGATACGCAGTATTTT	CATSRPPGDTDTQYF
TRBJ1-1	TRBV15	-	-	TGTGCCACCAGCAGAGGTGCGCCAGGGAGATTGGGCACTGAAGCTTTCTTT	CATSRGAPGRLGTEAFF
TRBJ1-2	TRBV5-1	-	-	TGCGCCAGCAGCTTGGTGGATAACTATGGCTACACCTTC	CASSLVDNYGYTF